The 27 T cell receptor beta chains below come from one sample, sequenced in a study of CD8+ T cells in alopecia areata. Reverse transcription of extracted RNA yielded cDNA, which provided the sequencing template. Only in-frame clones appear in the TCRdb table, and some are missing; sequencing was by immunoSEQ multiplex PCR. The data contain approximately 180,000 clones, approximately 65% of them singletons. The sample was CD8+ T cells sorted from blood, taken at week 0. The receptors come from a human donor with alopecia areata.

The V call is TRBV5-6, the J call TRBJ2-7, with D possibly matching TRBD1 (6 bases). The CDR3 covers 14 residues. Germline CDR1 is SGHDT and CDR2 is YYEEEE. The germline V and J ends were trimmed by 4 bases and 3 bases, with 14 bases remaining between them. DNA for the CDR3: TGTGCCAGCAGCCGACCGAACAGGGTCTACGAGCAGTACTTC. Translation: CASSRPNRVYEQYF. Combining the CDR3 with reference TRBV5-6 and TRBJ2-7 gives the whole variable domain DAGVTQSPTHLIKTRGQQVTLRCSPKSGHDTVSWYQQALGQGPQFIFQYYEEEERQRGNFPDRFSGHQFPNYSSELNVNALLLGDSALYLCASSRPNRVYEQYFGPGTRLTVT.

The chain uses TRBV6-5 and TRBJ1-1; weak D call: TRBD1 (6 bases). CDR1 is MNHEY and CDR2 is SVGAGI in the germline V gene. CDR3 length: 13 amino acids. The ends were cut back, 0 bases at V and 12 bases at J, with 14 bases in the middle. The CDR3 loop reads CASSYSQQGLPFF. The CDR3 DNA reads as TGTGCCAGCAGTTACTCGCAACAGGGTTTACCTTTCTTT.

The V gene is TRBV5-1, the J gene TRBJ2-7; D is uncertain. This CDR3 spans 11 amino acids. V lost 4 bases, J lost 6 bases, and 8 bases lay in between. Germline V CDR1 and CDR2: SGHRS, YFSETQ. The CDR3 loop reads CASSPGSEQYF. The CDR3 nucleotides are TGCGCCAGCAGCCCGGGCAGCGAGCAGTACTTC.

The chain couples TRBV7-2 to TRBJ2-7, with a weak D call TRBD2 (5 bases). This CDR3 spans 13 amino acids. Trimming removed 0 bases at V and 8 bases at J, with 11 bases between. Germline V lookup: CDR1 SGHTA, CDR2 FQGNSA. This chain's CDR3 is CASSLAPASKQYF. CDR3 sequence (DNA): TGTGCCAGCAGCTTAGCGCCGGCTAGCAAGCAGTACTTC.

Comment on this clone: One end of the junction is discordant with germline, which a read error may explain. CDR3 loop: CASRLGRTYEQYF. DNA for the CDR3: TGTGCCAGCCGCTTGGGCAGAACCTACGAGCAGTACTTC. The chain combines TRBV13 with TRBJ2-7; D remains unclear. The CDR3 length is 13 residues. Germline V lookup: CDR1 PRHDT, CDR2 FYEKMQ (reference sequence).

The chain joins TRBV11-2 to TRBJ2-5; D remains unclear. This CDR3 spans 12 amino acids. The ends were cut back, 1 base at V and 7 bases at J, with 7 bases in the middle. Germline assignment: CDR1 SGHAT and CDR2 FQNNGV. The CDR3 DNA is TGTGCCAGCAGCTTAGGAGATGGGACCCAGTACTTC. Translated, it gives CASSLGDGTQYF.

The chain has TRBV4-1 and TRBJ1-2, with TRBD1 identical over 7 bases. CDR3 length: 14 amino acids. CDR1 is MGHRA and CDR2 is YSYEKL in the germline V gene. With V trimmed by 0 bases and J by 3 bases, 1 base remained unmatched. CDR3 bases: TGCGCCAGCAGCCAAGATGGGACAGACTATGGCTACACCTTC. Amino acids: CASSQDGTDYGYTF.

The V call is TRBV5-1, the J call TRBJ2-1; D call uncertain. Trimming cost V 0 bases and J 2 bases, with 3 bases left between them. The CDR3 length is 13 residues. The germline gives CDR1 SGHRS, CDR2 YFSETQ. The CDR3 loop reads CASSLGTYNEQFF. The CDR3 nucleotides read TGCGCCAGCAGCTTGGGGACCTACAATGAGCAGTTCTTC. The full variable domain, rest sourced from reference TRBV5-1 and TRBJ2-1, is KAGVTQTPRYLIKTRGQQVTLSCSPISGHRSVSWYQQTPGQGLQFLFEYFSETQRNKGNFPGRFSGRQFSNSRSEMNVSTLELGDSALYLCASSLGTYNEQFFGPGTRLTVL.

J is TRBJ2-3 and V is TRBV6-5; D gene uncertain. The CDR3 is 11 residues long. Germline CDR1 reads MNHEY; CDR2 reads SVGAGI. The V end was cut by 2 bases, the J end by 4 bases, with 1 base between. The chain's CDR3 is CASSYADTQYF. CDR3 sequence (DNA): TGTGCCAGCAGTTACGCAGATACGCAGTATTTT.

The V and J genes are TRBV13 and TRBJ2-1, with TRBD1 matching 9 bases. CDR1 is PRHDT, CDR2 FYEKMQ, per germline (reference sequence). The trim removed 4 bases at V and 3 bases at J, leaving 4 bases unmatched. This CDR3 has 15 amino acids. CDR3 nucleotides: TGTGCCAGCAGCTCACCGGGACAGGGCTACAATGAGCAGTTCTTC. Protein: CASSSPGQGYNEQFF.

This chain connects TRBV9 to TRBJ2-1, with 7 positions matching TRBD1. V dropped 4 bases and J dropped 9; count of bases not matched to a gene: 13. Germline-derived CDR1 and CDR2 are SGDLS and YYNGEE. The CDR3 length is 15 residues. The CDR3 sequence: CASSPRFDRAIEQFF. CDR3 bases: TGTGCCAGCAGCCCCCGATTCGACAGGGCCATTGAGCAGTTCTTC.

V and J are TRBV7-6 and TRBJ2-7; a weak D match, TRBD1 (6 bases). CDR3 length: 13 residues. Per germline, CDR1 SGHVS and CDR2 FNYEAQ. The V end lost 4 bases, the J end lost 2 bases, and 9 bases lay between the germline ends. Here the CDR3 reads CASSSGQTYEQYF. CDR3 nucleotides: TGTGCCAGCAGCTCGGGACAAACCTACGAGCAGTACTTC.

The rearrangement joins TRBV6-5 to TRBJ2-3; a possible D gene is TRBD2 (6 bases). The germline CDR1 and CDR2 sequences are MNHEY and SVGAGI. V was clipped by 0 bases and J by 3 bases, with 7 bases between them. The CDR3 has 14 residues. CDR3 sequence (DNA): TGTGCCAGCAGTTACTCGGAGGGGACAGATACGCAGTATTTT. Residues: CASSYSEGTDTQYF.

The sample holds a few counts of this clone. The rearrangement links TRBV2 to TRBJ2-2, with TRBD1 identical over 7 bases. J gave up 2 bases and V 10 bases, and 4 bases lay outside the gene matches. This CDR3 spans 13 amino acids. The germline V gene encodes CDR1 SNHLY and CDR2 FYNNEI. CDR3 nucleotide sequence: TGTGCCACAGGGACAGCCAACACCGGGGAGCTGTTTTTT. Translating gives CATGTANTGELFF. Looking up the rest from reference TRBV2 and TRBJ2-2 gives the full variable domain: EPEVTQTPSHQVTQMGQEVILRCVPISNHLYFYWYRQILGQKVEFLVSFYNNEISEKSEIFDDQFSVERPDGSNFTLKIRSTKLEDSAMYFCATGTANTGELFFGEGSRLTVL.

CDR3 amino acids: CASSFRVQSTEAFF. The CDR3 DNA sequence: TGTGCCAGCAGCTTTAGGGTACAAAGCACTGAAGCTTTCTTT. The chain links TRBV5-6 to TRBJ1-1; no firm D call. Germline CDR1 SGHDT, CDR2 YYEEEE. The CDR3 has 14 amino acids. Trimming removed 2 bases at V and 4 bases at J, with 12 bases between. The whole variable domain, remainder taken from reference TRBV5-6 and TRBJ1-1, is DAGVTQSPTHLIKTRGQQVTLRCSPKSGHDTVSWYQQALGQGPQFIFQYYEEEERQRGNFPDRFSGHQFPNYSSELNVNALLLGDSALYLCASSFRVQSTEAFFGQGTRLTVV.

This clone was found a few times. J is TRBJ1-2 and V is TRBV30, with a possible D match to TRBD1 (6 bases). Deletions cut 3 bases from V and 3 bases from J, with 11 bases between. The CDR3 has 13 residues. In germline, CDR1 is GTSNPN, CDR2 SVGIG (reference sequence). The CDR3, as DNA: TGTGCCTGGAGAATCAGGGGAGACTATGGCTACACCTTC. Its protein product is CAWRIRGDYGYTF.

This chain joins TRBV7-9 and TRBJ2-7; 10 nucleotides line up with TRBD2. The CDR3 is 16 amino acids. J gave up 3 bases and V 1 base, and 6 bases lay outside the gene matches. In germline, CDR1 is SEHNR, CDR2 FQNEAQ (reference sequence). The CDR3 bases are TGTGCCAGCAGCTTAGGAGAGCGGGGGGGCTTCTACGAGCAGTACTTC. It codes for CASSLGERGGFYEQYF.

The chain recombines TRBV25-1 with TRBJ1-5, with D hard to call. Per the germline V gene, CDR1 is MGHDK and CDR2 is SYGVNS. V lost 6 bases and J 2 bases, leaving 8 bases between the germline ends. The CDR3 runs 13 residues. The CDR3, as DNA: TGTGCCAGCAGGGGAGTCGGCAATCAGCCCCAGCATTTT. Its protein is CASRGVGNQPQHF. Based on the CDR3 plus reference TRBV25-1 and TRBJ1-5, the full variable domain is EADIYQTPRYLVIGTGKKITLECSQTMGHDKMYWYQQDPGMELHLIHYSYGVNSTEKGDLSSESTVSRIRTEHFPLTLESARPSHTSQYLCASRGVGNQPQHFGDGTRLSIL.

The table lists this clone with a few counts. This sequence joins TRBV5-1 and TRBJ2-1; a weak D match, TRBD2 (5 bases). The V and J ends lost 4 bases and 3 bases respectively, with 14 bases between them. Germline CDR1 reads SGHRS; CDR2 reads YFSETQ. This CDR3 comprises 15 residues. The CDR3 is CASSQRESLYNEQFF. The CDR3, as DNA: TGCGCCAGCAGCCAGAGGGAGAGCCTCTACAATGAGCAGTTCTTC. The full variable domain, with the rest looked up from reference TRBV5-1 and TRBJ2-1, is KAGVTQTPRYLIKTRGQQVTLSCSPISGHRSVSWYQQTPGQGLQFLFEYFSETQRNKGNFPGRFSGRQFSNSRSEMNVSTLELGDSALYLCASSQRESLYNEQFFGPGTRLTVL.

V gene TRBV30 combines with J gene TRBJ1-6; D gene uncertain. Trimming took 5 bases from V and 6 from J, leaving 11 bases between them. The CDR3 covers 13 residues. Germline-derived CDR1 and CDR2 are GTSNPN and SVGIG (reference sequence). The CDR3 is CAWVPALNSPLHF. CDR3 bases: TGTGCCTGGGTTCCCGCCCTTAATTCACCCCTCCACTTT.

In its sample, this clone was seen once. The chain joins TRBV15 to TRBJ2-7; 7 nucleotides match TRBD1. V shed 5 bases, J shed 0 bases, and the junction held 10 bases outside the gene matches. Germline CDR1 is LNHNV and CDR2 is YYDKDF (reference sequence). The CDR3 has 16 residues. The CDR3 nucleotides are TGTGCCACCAGCGGGTTCTCGACAGGGTACTCCTACGAGCAGTACTTC. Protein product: CATSGFSTGYSYEQYF.

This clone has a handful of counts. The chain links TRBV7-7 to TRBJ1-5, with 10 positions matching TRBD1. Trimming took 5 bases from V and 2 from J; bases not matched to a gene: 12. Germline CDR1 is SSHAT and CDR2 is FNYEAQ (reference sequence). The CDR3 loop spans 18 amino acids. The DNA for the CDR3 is TGTGCCAGCAGCAACCGGGACAGGGGTTTTGAGTGCAATCAGCCCCAGCATTTT. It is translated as CASSNRDRGFECNQPQHF.

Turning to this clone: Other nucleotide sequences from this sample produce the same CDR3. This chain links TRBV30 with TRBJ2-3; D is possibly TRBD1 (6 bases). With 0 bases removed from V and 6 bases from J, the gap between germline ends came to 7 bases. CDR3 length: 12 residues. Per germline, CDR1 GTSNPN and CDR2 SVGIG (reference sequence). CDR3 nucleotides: TGTGCCTGGAGTGTAGGGGGTGATACGCAGTATTTT. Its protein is CAWSVGGDTQYF.

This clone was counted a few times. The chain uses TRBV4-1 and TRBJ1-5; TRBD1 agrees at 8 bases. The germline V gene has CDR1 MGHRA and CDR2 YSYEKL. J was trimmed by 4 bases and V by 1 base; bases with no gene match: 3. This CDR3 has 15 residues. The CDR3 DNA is TGCGCCAGCAGCCAAGTTACAGGGGGAAATCAGCCCCAGCATTTT. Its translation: CASSQVTGGNQPQHF.

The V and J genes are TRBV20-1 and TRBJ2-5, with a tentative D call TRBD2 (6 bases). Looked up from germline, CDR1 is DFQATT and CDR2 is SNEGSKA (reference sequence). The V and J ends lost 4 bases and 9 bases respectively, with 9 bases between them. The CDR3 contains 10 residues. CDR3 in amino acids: CSAMGGAQYF. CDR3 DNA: TGCAGTGCTATGGGCGGGGCCCAGTACTTC.

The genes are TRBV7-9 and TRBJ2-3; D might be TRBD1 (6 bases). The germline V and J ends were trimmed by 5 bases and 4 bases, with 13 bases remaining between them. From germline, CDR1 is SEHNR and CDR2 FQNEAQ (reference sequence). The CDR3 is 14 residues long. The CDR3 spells CASSPTGIPDTQYF. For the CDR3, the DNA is TGTGCCAGCAGCCCTACAGGGATCCCAGATACGCAGTATTTT.

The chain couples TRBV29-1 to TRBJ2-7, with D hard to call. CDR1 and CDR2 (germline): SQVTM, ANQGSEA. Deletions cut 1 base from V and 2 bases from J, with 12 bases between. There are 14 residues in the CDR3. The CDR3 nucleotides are TGCAGCGTTGAAGGACCAGAACTTGCCTACGAGCAGTACTTC. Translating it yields CSVEGPELAYEQYF.